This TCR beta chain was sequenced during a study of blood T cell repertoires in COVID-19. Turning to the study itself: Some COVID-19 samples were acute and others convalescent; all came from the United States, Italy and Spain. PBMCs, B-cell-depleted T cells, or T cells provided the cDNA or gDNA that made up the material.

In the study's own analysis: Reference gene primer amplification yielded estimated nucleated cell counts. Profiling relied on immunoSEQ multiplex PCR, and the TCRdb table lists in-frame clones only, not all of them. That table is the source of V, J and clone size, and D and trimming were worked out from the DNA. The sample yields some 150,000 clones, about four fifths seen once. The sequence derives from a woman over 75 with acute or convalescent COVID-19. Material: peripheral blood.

CDR3 loop: CASSLPLGGEQFF. The CDR3 DNA is TGTGCCAGCAGTCTTCCACTAGGGGGTGAGCAGTTCTTC. The V call is TRBV28, the J call TRBJ2-1; maybe TRBD1 (6 bases). Trimming removed 5 bases at V and 9 bases at J, with 14 bases between. This CDR3 has 13 residues. The germline CDR1 and CDR2 sequences are MDHEN and SYDVKM.